The clone carrying this TCR beta chain has a count of ten or more. What it binds is not known. The germline V and J ends were trimmed by 0 bases and 1 base, with 12 bases remaining between them. Germline CDR1 is SEHNR and CDR2 is FQNEAQ (reference sequence). The CDR3 extends over 16 amino acids. This sample was included in a study of T cell repertoires in cytomegalovirus infection. On the study more broadly: Public TCR beta signatures provided an indication of both CMV infection and a matching HLA type.

TCRdb re-analysed the reads in MiXCR, keeping a single row per CDR3 protein. The data show about 490,000 distinct CDR3 sequences, 16% seen once. Notes on the study in general: Across the ex vivo response, the dominant clonotypes were HLA-C-restricted CMV-specific TCR beta clonotypes.

Sequencing input: CD8+ T cells from PBMCs. The rearrangement uses TRBV7-9 and TRBJ1-1, with a possible D match to TRBD1 (5 bases). The sequence came from a human donor in good health (CMV status not recorded). Some clones in this sample may be carry-over from other donors' samples. CDR3 coding DNA: TGTGCCAGCAGCTTAGCTGGGGGGGGGAGGAACACTGAAGCTTTCTTT. It specifies CASSLAGGGRNTEAFF.